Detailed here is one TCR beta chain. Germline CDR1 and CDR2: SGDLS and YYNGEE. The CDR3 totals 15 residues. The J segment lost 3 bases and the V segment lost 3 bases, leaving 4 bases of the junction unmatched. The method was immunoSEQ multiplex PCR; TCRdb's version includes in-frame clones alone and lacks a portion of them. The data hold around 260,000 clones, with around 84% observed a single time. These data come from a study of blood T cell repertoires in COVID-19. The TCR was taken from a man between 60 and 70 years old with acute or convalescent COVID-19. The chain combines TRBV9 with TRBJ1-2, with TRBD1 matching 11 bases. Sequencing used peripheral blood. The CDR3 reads CASSGGQGAYYGYTF. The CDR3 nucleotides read TGTGCCAGCAGCGGAGGACAGGGGGCATACTATGGCTACACCTTC.